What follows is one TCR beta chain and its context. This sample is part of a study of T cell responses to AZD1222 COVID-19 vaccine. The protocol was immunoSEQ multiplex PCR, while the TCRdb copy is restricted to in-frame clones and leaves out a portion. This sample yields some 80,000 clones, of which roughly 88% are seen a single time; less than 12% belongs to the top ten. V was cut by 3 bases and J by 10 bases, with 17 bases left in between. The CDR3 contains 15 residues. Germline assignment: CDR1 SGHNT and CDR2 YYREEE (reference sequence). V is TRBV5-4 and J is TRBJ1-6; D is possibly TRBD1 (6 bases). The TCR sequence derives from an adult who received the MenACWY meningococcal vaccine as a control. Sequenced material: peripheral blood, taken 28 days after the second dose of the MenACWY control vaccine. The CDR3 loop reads CASSSNRDFNSPLHF. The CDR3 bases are TGTGCCAGCAGCTCTAACAGGGATTTTAACTCACCCCTCCACTTT.